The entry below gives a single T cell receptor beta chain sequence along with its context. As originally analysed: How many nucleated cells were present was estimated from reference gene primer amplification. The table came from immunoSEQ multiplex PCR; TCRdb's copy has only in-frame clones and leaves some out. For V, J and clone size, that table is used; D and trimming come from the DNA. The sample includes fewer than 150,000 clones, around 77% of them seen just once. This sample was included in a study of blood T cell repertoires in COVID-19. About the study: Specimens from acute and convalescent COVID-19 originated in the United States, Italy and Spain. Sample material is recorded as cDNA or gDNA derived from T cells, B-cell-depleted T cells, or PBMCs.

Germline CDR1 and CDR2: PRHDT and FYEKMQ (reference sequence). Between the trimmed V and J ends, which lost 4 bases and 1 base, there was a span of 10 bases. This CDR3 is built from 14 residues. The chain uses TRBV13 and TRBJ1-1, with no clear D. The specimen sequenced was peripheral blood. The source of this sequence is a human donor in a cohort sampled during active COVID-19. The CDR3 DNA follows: TGTGCCAGCAGCTCAGGACCGCGGAACACTGAAGCTTTCTTT. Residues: CASSSGPRNTEAFF. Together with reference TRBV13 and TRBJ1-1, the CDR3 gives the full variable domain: AAGVIQSPRHLIKEKRETATLKCYPIPRHDTVYWYQQGPGQDPQFLISFYEKMQSDKGSIPDRFSAQQFSDYHSELNMSSLELGDSALYFCASSSGPRNTEAFFGQGTRLTVV.